Detailed here is one T cell receptor (beta chain). What it binds is unknown. The source of the sample is a study of shared clonotypes between healthy human individuals. Study context: Samples came from a couple of female and a few male donors aged 18 to 49. Three CD4 naive, three CD4 memory, two CD8 naive and one CD8 memory plate were used per donor. Study findings and constraints: Among non-shared clonotypes, generation probabilities were lower than among those shared by all four donors. The sharing of 5% to 5.5% of naive CD4 clonotypes was seen across a handful of donors.

CDR1 and CDR2 (germline): MNHNS, SASEGT. V trimming: 7 bases; J trimming: 5 bases; junction bases outside the gene matches: 11. There are 14 residues in the CDR3. Clones were sequenced by immunoSEQ multiplex PCR, and TCRdb holds only the in-frame ones, with some missing. The sample lists some 1 million clones, about three quarters seen once, with approximately 1.5% in the top ten. The V gene is TRBV6-1, the J gene TRBJ2-7; 7 bases line up with TRBD1. This clonotype was sampled from a man between 18 and 29 years old in good health. The sample comprised memory CD4+ T cells sorted from blood. Specified subset: CD45RA-negative fraction. The CDR3 sequence: CASIQGTIRDEQYF. CDR3 coding DNA: TGTGCCAGCATACAGGGGACGATTAGGGACGAGCAGTACTTC.